The rows below give T cell receptor beta chains drawn from one sample of a study of OX40 agonist ivuxolimab in advanced cancers. TCRdb keeps only in-frame clones here, not all; method: immunoSEQ multiplex PCR. This table has roughly 98,000 clones, around 85% appearing once. The source material was CD4+ or CD8+ T cells sorted from blood, sampled in a trial of the OX40 agonist ivuxolimab. These receptors were taken from an adult with an advanced solid tumor such as melanoma, head and neck, liver or kidney cancer. Both conserved end residues are part of each CDR3. The order of the fields is D gene, clone size, J gene, V gene, CDR3 protein, CDR3 DNA. A D gene is named only where the DNA matches it firmly. The size of a clone is reported for some rows only, either as once, few or many, or as a class for expanded clones.

.,.,TRBJ2-6,TRBV5-6,CASSLIPQGSGANVLTF,TGTGCCAGCAGCTTGATCCCCCAGGGATCTGGGGCCAACGTCCTGACTTTC
TRBD1,.,TRBJ2-2,TRBV5-1,CASSPWGQGDTGELFF,TGCGCCAGCAGCCCCTGGGGGCAGGGGGACACCGGGGAGCTGTTTTTT
.,.,TRBJ2-1,TRBV20-1,CSARVLDEQFF,TGCAGTGCTAGGGTTTTGGATGAGCAGTTCTTC
.,.,TRBJ1-2,TRBV5-1,CASSLERGYGYTF,TGCGCCAGCAGCTTGGAAAGGGGGTATGGCTACACCTTC
TRBD1,.,TRBJ2-1,TRBV6-1,CASSELPGQGKSGQFF,TGTGCCAGCAGTGAGTTACCGGGACAGGGTAAGAGTGGGCAGTTCTTC
.,.,TRBJ1-6,TRBV7-2,CASSLQGTRSNSPLHF,TGTGCCAGCAGCCTACAGGGTACACGTTCTAATTCACCCCTCCACTTT
.,.,TRBJ2-3,TRBV10-1,CASSEGSGSTDTQYF,TGCGCCAGCAGTGAGGGGTCAGGGAGCACAGATACGCAGTATTTT
.,once,TRBJ2-5,TRBV5-1,CASSLRQGTQYF,TGCGCCAGCAGCTTGAGGCAAGGGACCCAGTACTTC
.,.,TRBJ1-2,TRBV20-1,CSADWDYGYTF,TGCAGTGCCGACTGGGACTATGGCTACACCTTC
.,once,TRBJ1-1,TRBV7-8,CASSPRSPLNTEAFF,TGTGCCAGCAGCCCCCGAAGTCCATTGAACACTGAAGCTTTCTTT
TRBD1,few,TRBJ1-2,TRBV4-1,CASSRRQGDGYTF,TGCGCCAGCAGCCGCCGACAGGGGGATGGCTACACCTTC
.,.,TRBJ2-4,TRBV30,CAWSTNRDIQYF,TGTGCCTGGAGTACCAACAGGGACATTCAGTACTTC
.,.,TRBJ2-1,TRBV7-9,CASSPRGRPNEQFF,TGTGCCAGCAGCCCTAGAGGGCGGCCCAATGAGCAGTTCTTC
.,.,TRBJ1-2,TRBV29-1,CSVVRTAQTPYGYTF,TGCAGCGTTGTAAGGACAGCCCAGACACCCTATGGCTACACCTTC
.,.,TRBJ1-6,TRBV10-3,CAAQRGIGSPLHF,TGTGCCGCGCAAAGGGGGATCGGGTCACCCCTCCACTTT
.,.,TRBJ2-7,TRBV5-5,CASSQERLPGEQYF,TGCGCCAGCAGCCAAGAAAGGCTCCCGGGCGAGCAGTACTTC
.,few,TRBJ1-2,TRBV28,CALVTNYGYTF,TGTGCCTTGGTTACTAACTATGGCTACACCTTC
TRBD1,.,TRBJ1-1,TRBV9,CASSVDRGTEAFF,TGTGCCAGCAGCGTAGACAGGGGCACTGAAGCTTTCTTT
.,few,TRBJ2-1,TRBV5-5,CASSLGLYNEQFF,TGTGCCAGCAGCCTCGGACTCTACAATGAGCAGTTCTTC
.,once,TRBJ2-1,TRBV7-2,CASSPQTGPEQFF,TGTGCCAGCAGCCCCCAGACCGGACCTGAGCAGTTCTTC